The 5 T cell receptor beta chains reported below all come from one sample, sequenced in a study of human versus mouse CDR3 diversity and MHC coevolution. The method was immunoSEQ multiplex PCR; TCRdb's version includes in-frame clones alone and lacks a portion of them. There are some 82,000 clones in the sample; 80% to 95% occur only once, and around 1.5% lies in the top ten. Sequencing used naive CD4+ T cells from blood. Documented subset: CD45RO-negative CD62L-positive naive CD4 T cells. Every receptor here comes from a person aged 25-75 years in good health.

The V call is TRBV7-2, the J call TRBJ1-1; TRBD1 is a possible D gene (5 bases). Germline CDR1 SGHTA, CDR2 FQGNSA. V was trimmed by 5 bases and J by 3 bases, leaving 13 bases between them. The CDR3 totals 14 residues. The CDR3 spells CASSRLDSYTEAFF. CDR3 DNA sequence: TGTGCCAGCAGCCGATTAGACAGTTACACTGAAGCTTTCTTT.

V and J are TRBV30 and TRBJ1-2, with 7 nucleotides matching TRBD1. Germline-derived CDR1 and CDR2 are GTSNPN and SVGIG (reference sequence). The ends lost 1 base at V and 2 bases at J; junction bases unmatched: 7. The CDR3 loop spans 15 amino acids. The CDR3 coding sequence is TGTGCCTGGAGTGGCCGGGGACAGTTGAACTATGGCTACACCTTC. Translated: CAWSGRGQLNYGYTF.

The rearrangement joins TRBV5-6 to TRBJ1-4; TRBD1 agrees at 9 bases. Germline CDR1 and CDR2: SGHDT and YYEEEE. V lost 1 base and J lost 4; bases outside the gene matches: 2. The length of the CDR3 is 15 residues. The CDR3 DNA reads TGTGCCAGCAGCTTGAAGGGACAGGGTAATGAAAAACTGTTTTTT. Translating it yields CASSLKGQGNEKLFF.

The chain is built from TRBV2 and TRBJ1-1; TRBD1 matches 7 bases. Germline-derived CDR1 and CDR2 are SNHLY and FYNNEI. The CDR3 loop spans 13 amino acids. The J segment lost 1 base and the V segment lost 7 bases, leaving 3 bases of the junction unmatched. The DNA for the CDR3 is TGTGCCAGCACTAGGACAGGGAACACTGAAGCTTTCTTT. This sequence encodes CASTRTGNTEAFF.

This chain joins TRBV7-3 and TRBJ1-1; TRBD1 agrees at 7 bases. This CDR3 region has 13 residues. Germline V gene sequence: CDR1 SGHTA, CDR2 FQGTGA. V trimming: 5 bases; J trimming: 10 bases; junction bases outside the gene matches: 10. The CDR3 protein is CASSARTGSAAFF. CDR3 DNA sequence: TGTGCCAGCAGCGCTCGGACAGGTTCGGCAGCTTTCTTT.